This entry lists 28 T cell receptor beta chains sequenced from one sample in a study of cytomegalovirus exposure and HLA in healthy donors. PCR was performed using 60 Vbeta and 13 Jbeta primers. TCRdb's copy holds only in-frame clones and misses some; the assay was immunoSEQ multiplex PCR. The sample holds about 180,000 clones, 70% to 80% seen once. The sequenced sample was PBMCs. The receptors come from a woman aged 40 to 50 in good health and CMV-seronegative.

This clone was seen a single time. The chain couples TRBV5-4 to TRBJ2-7; 13 bases map to TRBD2. CDR3 length: 14 amino acids. Germline assignment: CDR1 SGHNT and CDR2 YYREEE (reference sequence). V trimming: 5 bases; J trimming: 7 bases; junction bases outside the gene matches: 6. CDR3 sequence: CASRTSGGPLEQYF. CDR3 nucleotide sequence: TGTGCCAGCAGGACTAGCGGGGGGCCCCTGGAGCAGTACTTC.

This clone was counted a single time. V and J are TRBV28 and TRBJ1-5; perhaps TRBD1 as D (6 bases). The CDR3 has 15 residues. Germline assignment: CDR1 MDHEN and CDR2 SYDVKM. The ends were cut back, 8 bases at V and 1 base at J, with 15 bases in the middle. The CDR3 DNA reads as TGTGCCAGCGAACTGGACAGTTCGAGCAATCAGCCCCAGCATTTT. Residues: CASELDSSSNQPQHF.

This clone was seen a single time. This sequence joins TRBV5-1 and TRBJ2-5; D unresolved. CDR1 SGHRS and CDR2 YFSETQ come from the germline V gene. Trimming removed 2 bases from V and 1 base from J, with 15 bases in between. There are 16 residues in the CDR3. CDR3 sequence (DNA): TGCGCCAGCAGCTTTATGGCCCTCGATTTCCAAGAGACCCAGTACTTC. The encoded protein is CASSFMALDFQETQYF.

V and J are TRBV6-5 and TRBJ2-7; D may be TRBD1 (5 bases). Germline CDR1 and CDR2: MNHEY and SVGAGI. Trimming stripped 2 bases from V and 3 bases from J, with 11 bases between. This CDR3 has 14 amino acids. CDR3 region: CASSYQGGLYEQYF. The CDR3 DNA follows: TGTGCCAGCAGTTACCAGGGCGGCCTCTACGAGCAGTACTTC.

This clone was picked up one time. The chain carries TRBV11-2 and TRBJ2-5, with D possibly TRBD1 on 5 matching bases. Germline V gene data show CDR1 as SGHAT and CDR2 as FQNNGV. Between the trimmed V and J ends, which lost 4 bases and 1 base, there was a span of 16 bases. This CDR3 region has 16 residues. The CDR3 bases are TGTGCCAGCAGCTCAATGATTCTTGGGGCCCAAGAGACCCAGTACTTC. This codes for CASSSMILGAQETQYF.

The chain joins TRBV6-5 to TRBJ2-5, with 7 positions matching TRBD2. The germline V gene encodes CDR1 MNHEY and CDR2 SVGAGI. This CDR3 is 13 amino acids long. V was clipped by 6 bases and J by 5 bases; unmatched bases: 6. CDR3 in DNA: TGTGCCAGCAGCGTGGCGGGAGTGGAGACCCAGTACTTC. Protein product: CASSVAGVETQYF.

This chain links TRBV29-1 with TRBJ2-1; possible D gene TRBD2, 6 bases. Germline V gene data show CDR1 as SQVTM and CDR2 as ANQGSEA. The V end lost 8 bases, the J end lost 3 bases, and 17 bases lay between the germline ends. The CDR3 sequence is 14 residues long. The CDR3 loop is CSIAGTGIYNEQFF. In DNA, the CDR3 is TGCAGCATCGCCGGGACTGGAATCTACAATGAGCAGTTCTTC.

The V call is TRBV19, the J call TRBJ2-7; D ambiguous. The germline V gene encodes CDR1 LNHDA and CDR2 SQIVND (reference sequence). Deletions cut 6 bases from V and 1 base from J, with 10 bases between. The CDR3 runs 13 residues. CDR3 region: CASRRLNSYEQYF. The CDR3 DNA sequence: TGTGCCAGTAGGCGACTGAATTCCTACGAGCAGTACTTC.

The chain employs TRBV30 and TRBJ2-5, with 9 bases matching TRBD1. The J call is in doubt because the DNA end fits TRBJ2-7 better. The CDR3 covers 14 residues. Germline CDR1 and CDR2: GTSNPN and SVGIG (reference sequence). DNA of the CDR3: TGTGCCTGGATACTACAGGGGGCATTGGGCGAGCAGTACTTC. Amino acid sequence: CAWILQGALGEQYF.

This chain links TRBV4-2 with TRBJ1-5, with TRBD1 matching over 8 bases. J was trimmed by 4 bases and V by 0 bases; bases with no gene match: 5. Germline CDR1 is LGHNA and CDR2 is YNFKEQ. There are 16 residues in the CDR3. The CDR3 nucleotides are TGTGCCAGCAGCCAAGACGGGACAGGCATTAATCAGCCCCAGCATTTT. Translated: CASSQDGTGINQPQHF.

Many counts were recorded for this clone. This chain connects TRBV4-1 to TRBJ1-4; D gene uncertain. The CDR3 extends over 12 amino acids. Germline loops: CDR1 MGHRA, CDR2 YSYEKL. The V end was cut by 1 base, the J end by 6 bases, with 3 bases between. In nucleotides, the CDR3 is TGCGCCAGCAGCCAAGTATATGAAAAACTGTTTTTT. Translated: CASSQVYEKLFF.

The chain carries TRBV7-2 and TRBJ2-2; D perhaps matches TRBD2 (7 bases). CDR3 length: 15 residues. The V and J ends lost 0 bases and 7 bases respectively, with 12 bases between them. Germline CDR1 and CDR2: SGHTA and FQGNSA. CDR3 nucleotide sequence: TGTGCCAGCAGCTTAGCGGGGGGGCTCGGCGGGGAGCTGTTTTTT. This gives the protein CASSLAGGLGGELFF.

This clone was detected once. Other DNA sequences of this sample code for an identical CDR3. This chain joins TRBV5-1 and TRBJ1-1; D remains ambiguous. Deletions cut 5 bases from V and 4 bases from J, with 18 bases between. This CDR3 is 15 amino acids long. Germline V gene data show CDR1 as SGHRS and CDR2 as YFSETQ. CDR3 in amino acids: CASSPGQVRSTEAFF. In DNA, the CDR3 is TGCGCCAGCAGTCCCGGCCAGGTACGATCCACTGAAGCTTTCTTT.

The gene calls are TRBV5-6 and TRBJ2-1, with 7 positions matching TRBD1. The CDR3 runs 13 residues. Germline V gene data show CDR1 as SGHDT and CDR2 as YYEEEE. V lost 5 bases, J lost 8 bases, and 7 bases stayed unmatched. Written as DNA, the CDR3 is TGTGCCAGCAGTCGAGACAGGGTCGATGAGCAGTTCTTC. Residues: CASSRDRVDEQFF.

This clone was seen more than once but under ten times. The chain has TRBV5-6 and TRBJ2-3; 7 bases match TRBD1. The CDR3 is 13 amino acids. Trimming at V came to 8 bases and at J to 1 base, leaving 4 bases not matched to a gene. Germline V CDR1 and CDR2: SGHDT, YYEEEE. The CDR3 region has the DNA TGTGCCAGTCAAGGACAGGGCACAGATACGCAGTATTTT. Translating it yields CASQGQGTDTQYF.

This clone has a handful of counts. The chain is built from TRBV29-1 and TRBJ1-1; a possible D gene is TRBD1 (5 bases). The V end was cut by 7 bases, the J end by 0 bases, with 12 bases between. There are 13 residues in the CDR3. Looked up from germline, CDR1 is SQVTM and CDR2 is ANQGSEA. The DNA for the CDR3 is TGCAGCGGGGGCGGAGGGTTGAACACTGAAGCTTTCTTT. Translated, it gives CSGGGGLNTEAFF.

The chain links TRBV2 to TRBJ2-5, with D possibly TRBD1 on 6 matching bases. The last part of the DNA fits TRBJ2-7 better; the J call may be wrong. The CDR3 has 15 amino acids. Looked up from germline, CDR1 is SNHLY and CDR2 is FYNNEI. This CDR3 reads CASSEAQGRVGEQYF. CDR3 sequence (DNA): TGTGCCAGCAGTGAAGCGCAGGGGCGAGTAGGCGAGCAGTACTTC.

This chain connects TRBV28 to TRBJ1-5; 8 positions agree with TRBD1. The CDR3 sequence is 21 residues long. Losses at the gene ends were 2 bases for V and 4 bases for J; bases not matched to a gene: 22. Germline-derived CDR1 and CDR2 are MDHEN and SYDVKM. CDR3 nucleotide sequence: TGTGCCAGCAGTTTACCATGGGGGGTCTCGGTTTGGGACAGGAGAAATCAGCCCCAGCATTTT. Amino acids: CASSLPWGVSVWDRRNQPQHF.

The chain employs TRBV27 and TRBJ1-1; D call uncertain. The CDR3 runs 15 residues. V dropped 5 bases and J dropped 0 bases, with 13 bases sitting between them. Germline values: CDR1 MNHEY, CDR2 SMNVEV (reference sequence). In nucleotides, the CDR3 is TGTGCCAGCAGTCAATCCCCGCGCATGAACACTGAAGCTTTCTTT. Protein product: CASSQSPRMNTEAFF.

The chain couples TRBV14 to TRBJ1-2, with D possibly matching TRBD1 (5 bases). In germline, CDR1 is SGHDN, CDR2 FVKESK. The CDR3 runs to 15 residues. V shed 2 bases and J shed 6 bases, with 16 bases lying between them. The CDR3 here is CASSQRLGDYHGYTF. CDR3 nucleotides: TGTGCCAGCAGCCAAAGACTCGGGGACTACCATGGCTACACCTTC.

This rearrangement joins TRBV5-1 to TRBJ2-7; D remains ambiguous. The V end was cut by 4 bases, the J end by 6 bases, with 17 bases between. Germline V gene lookup returns CDR1 SGHRS and CDR2 YFSETQ. CDR3 size: 14 residues. CDR3 amino acids: CASSQFPGSGEQYF. The CDR3 DNA reads TGCGCCAGCAGCCAATTCCCAGGAAGTGGCGAGCAGTACTTC.

This chain uses TRBV5-1 with TRBJ1-4; D is ambiguous. The CDR3 length is 14 residues. V was pared by 6 bases and J by 8 bases, with 17 bases between. Germline CDR1 reads SGHRS; CDR2 reads YFSETQ. The CDR3 sequence is CASTSSLGVEKLFF. CDR3 in DNA: TGCGCCAGCACATCCTCTCTGGGAGTGGAAAAACTGTTTTTT.

This clone has a handful of counts. V usage is TRBV29-1 and J usage is TRBJ1-1, with TRBD1 identical over 10 bases. The CDR3 totals 13 residues. J lost 6 bases, V lost 6 bases, and 7 bases had no gene match. Germline CDR1 reads SQVTM; CDR2 reads ANQGSEA. CDR3 sequence: CSVARGQGAEAFF. The CDR3 bases are TGCAGCGTGGCCCGTGGACAGGGGGCTGAAGCTTTCTTT.

The V call is TRBV6-5, the J call TRBJ2-7; D is perhaps TRBD1 (5 bases). Germline loops: CDR1 MNHEY, CDR2 SVGAGI. The length of the CDR3 is 12 residues. V was pared by 3 bases and J by 7 bases, with 10 bases between. Here the CDR3 DNA reads TGTGCCAGCAGTTATAGGTCAGGGGAGCAGTACTTC. Its protein is CASSYRSGEQYF.

This chain joins TRBV19 and TRBJ2-7; 12 bases match TRBD2. CDR3 length equals 14 residues. Trimming took 6 bases from V and 5 from J; bases not matched to a gene: 5. Germline CDR1 LNHDA, CDR2 SQIVND (reference sequence). In DNA form, the CDR3 reads TGTGCCAGTAGCCTAGCGGGAGGGCCGAACGAGCAGTACTTC. This translates into CASSLAGGPNEQYF. The variable domain in full, completed from reference TRBV19 and TRBJ2-7, reads DGGITQSPKYLFRKEGQNVTLSCEQNLNHDAMYWYRQDPGQGLRLIYYSQIVNDFQKGDIAEGYSVSREKKESFPLTVTSAQKNPTAFYLCASSLAGGPNEQYFGPGTRLTVT.

The rearrangement links TRBV5-1 to TRBJ2-1; 7 positions agree with TRBD1. Germline CDR1 SGHRS, CDR2 YFSETQ. The ends lost 4 bases at V and 5 bases at J; junction bases unmatched: 6. The CDR3 has 14 amino acids. CDR3 nucleotides: TGCGCCAGCAGCCTAGGGGGCGCGGACAATGAGCAGTTCTTC. The encoded protein is CASSLGGADNEQFF. The variable domain in full, with the rest retrieved from reference TRBV5-1 and TRBJ2-1, is KAGVTQTPRYLIKTRGQQVTLSCSPISGHRSVSWYQQTPGQGLQFLFEYFSETQRNKGNFPGRFSGRQFSNSRSEMNVSTLELGDSALYLCASSLGGADNEQFFGPGTRLTVL.

This sequence joins TRBV5-4 and TRBJ2-7; 9 nucleotides align to TRBD1. The V gene end was trimmed by 4 bases and the J gene end by 5 bases; junction bases not matched to a gene: 13. Germline CDR1 SGHNT, CDR2 YYREEE (reference sequence). There are 16 residues in the CDR3. This CDR3 is CASSVEGQGVFDEQYF. CDR3 in DNA: TGTGCCAGCAGCGTGGAGGGACAGGGCGTTTTCGACGAGCAGTACTTC.

This rearrangement joins TRBV6-4 to TRBJ1-5; 7 bases fit TRBD1. Germline lookup yields CDR1 MRHNA and CDR2 SNTAGT. The CDR3 totals 15 residues. V shed 5 bases, J shed 2 bases, and the junction held 6 bases outside the gene matches. The CDR3 region has the DNA TGTGCCAGCAGTCCCCAGGGGGGAGGCAATCAGCCCCAGCATTTT. Its translation is CASSPQGGGNQPQHF.